This T cell receptor beta chain is from a study of T-cell memory formation after mild COVID-19. Overall study: Largely, the TCR clusters proved donor specific.

Employing constant-segment primers, 5'RACE generated TCR alpha and TCR beta cDNA libraries bearing sample barcodes and UMIs. TCRdb itself ran the 5' RACE reads through MiXCR, one entry per CDR3 protein. The repertoire consists of fewer than 90,000 distinct CDR3 sequences, with 14% occurring once and the leading ten covering under 35%. General observations from the study: Clones that shrank (day 15 to 85) were balanced CD4/CD8, whereas later expanders leaned CD4+.

Germline V gives CDR1 MNHEY, CDR2 SVGAGI. Trimming cost V 0 bases and J 1 base, with 9 bases left between them. CDR3 length equals 16 residues. Notes on this clonotype: The antigen remains undetermined.

This clonotype was obtained from an adult woman who had mild COVID-19 (a few samples of this study predate the infection). Cell type and time point are not known. Sequencing input: PBMCs or a T cell subset sorted from them (not recorded which). The chain is built from TRBV6-5 and TRBJ2-2; D gene unclear. The CDR3 is CASSYSDILNTGELFF. For the CDR3, the DNA is TGTGCCAGCAGTTACTCCGACATTCTGAACACCGGGGAGCTGTTTTTT.